This T cell receptor beta chain was recorded in a study of blood T cell repertoires in COVID-19. Study at large: COVID-19 samples from acute and convalescent phases originated in the United States, Italy and Spain. PBMCs, B-cell-depleted T cells, or T cells were the source of the cDNA or gDNA that made up the material.

Original data processing: Amplification of reference gene primers provided the estimated nucleated cell counts. Generated by immunoSEQ multiplex PCR, the TCRdb table keeps only in-frame clones and is missing some. The DNA was the basis for D and trimming; V, J and clone size are from that table. The table has about 200,000 clones, 84% seen once; the top ten hold about 13%. The CDR3 loop spans 12 amino acids. Unmatched junction bases numbered 5, after V lost 5 bases and J lost 7 bases. The germline V gene has CDR1 GTSNPN and CDR2 SVGIG (reference sequence). The rearrangement joins TRBV30 to TRBJ2-1; 7 bases map to TRBD1. The clonotype originates from a human donor in a cohort sampled during active COVID-19. The sample consisted of peripheral blood. CDR3 amino acids: CAWGQVANEQFF. CDR3 DNA sequence: TGTGCCTGGGGACAGGTTGCAAATGAGCAGTTCTTC.